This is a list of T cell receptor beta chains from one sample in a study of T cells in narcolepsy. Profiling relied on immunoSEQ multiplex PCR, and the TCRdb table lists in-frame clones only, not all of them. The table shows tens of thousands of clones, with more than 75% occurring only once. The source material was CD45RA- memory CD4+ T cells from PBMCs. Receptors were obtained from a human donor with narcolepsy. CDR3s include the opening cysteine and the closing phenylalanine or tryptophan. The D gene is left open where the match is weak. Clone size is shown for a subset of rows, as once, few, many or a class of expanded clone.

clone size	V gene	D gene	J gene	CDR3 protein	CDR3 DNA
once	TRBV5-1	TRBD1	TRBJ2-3	CASSLGGRGTPGTQYF	TGCGCCAGCAGCTTGGGAGGCAGGGGGACCCCCGGAACGCAGTATTTT
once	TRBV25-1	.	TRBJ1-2	CASSERGFYGYTF	TGTGCCAGCAGTGAACGGGGCTTCTATGGCTACACCTTC
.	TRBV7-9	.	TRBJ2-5	CASSLGLAAQETQYF	TGTGCCAGCAGCTTAGGGTTAGCGGCACAAGAGACCCAGTACTTC
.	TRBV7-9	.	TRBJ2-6	CASSPVGANVLTF	TGTGCCAGCAGCCCGGTGGGGGCCAACGTCCTGACTTTC
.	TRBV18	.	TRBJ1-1	CASSRGRTFLNTEAFF	TGTGCCAGCTCGCGGGGACGGACCTTTTTGAACACTGAAGCTTTCTTT
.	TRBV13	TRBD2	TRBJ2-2	CASSPGLGGGELFF	TGTGCCAGCAGCCCCGGACTAGGCGGCGGGGAGCTGTTTTTT
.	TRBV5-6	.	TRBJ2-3	CASSLAGGSIADTQYF	TGTGCCAGCAGCTTGGCGGGGGGCTCCATCGCAGATACGCAGTATTTT
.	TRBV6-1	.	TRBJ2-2	CASSRGAGTGELFF	TGTGCCAGCAGTCGTGGGGCGGGCACCGGGGAGCTGTTTTTT
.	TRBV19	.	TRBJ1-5	CASSQSGGVSNQPQHF	TGTGCCAGTAGTCAATCCGGGGGGGTTAGCAATCAGCCCCAGCATTTT
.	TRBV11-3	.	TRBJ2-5	CASSLGGTGWETQYF	TGTGCCAGCAGCTTAGGAGGAACAGGGTGGGAGACCCAGTACTTC
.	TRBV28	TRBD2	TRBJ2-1	CASSRTTAGVGEQFF	TGTGCCAGCAGCCGAACCACAGCGGGGGTAGGGGAGCAGTTCTTC
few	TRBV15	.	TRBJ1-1	CATSYHTEAFF	TGTGCCACCAGCTATCACACTGAAGCTTTCTTT
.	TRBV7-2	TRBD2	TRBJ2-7	CASSLGREASYEQYF	TGTGCCAGCAGCTTAGGGCGGGAGGCTTCCTACGAGCAGTACTTC
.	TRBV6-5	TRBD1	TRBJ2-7	CASRLRTGGSYEQYF	TGTGCCAGCAGGCTAAGGACAGGGGGCTCCTACGAGCAGTACTTC
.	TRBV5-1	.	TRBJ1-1	CASSEGTGNTEAFF	TGCGCCAGCAGCGAAGGGACGGGGAACACTGAAGCTTTCTTT
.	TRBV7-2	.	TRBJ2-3	CASSQLGFGDTQYF	TGTGCCAGCAGCCAACTGGGATTTGGAGATACGCAGTATTTT
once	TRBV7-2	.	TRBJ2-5	CASTRGTSFETQYF	TGTGCCAGCACCAGAGGGACATCATTTGAGACCCAGTACTTC
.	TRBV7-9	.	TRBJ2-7	CASSPRQEISYEQYF	TGTGCCAGCAGCCCGAGACAGGAAATTTCCTACGAGCAGTACTTC
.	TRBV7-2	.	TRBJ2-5	CASSLGARAETQYF	TGTGCCAGCAGCTTAGGGGCCAGGGCAGAGACCCAGTACTTC
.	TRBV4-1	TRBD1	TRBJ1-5	CASSQGTGEDVNQPQHF	TGCGCCAGCAGCCAGGGGACAGGGGAGGACGTCAATCAGCCCCAGCATTTT
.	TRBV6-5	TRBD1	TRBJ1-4	CASSQDRGKVKLFF	TGTGCCAGCAGCCAGGACAGGGGGAAAGTCAAACTGTTTTTT
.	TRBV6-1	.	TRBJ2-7	CASLGSSYEQYF	TGTGCCAGCCTTGGAAGCTCCTACGAGCAGTACTTC
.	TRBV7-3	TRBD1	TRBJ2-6	CASSESTGGGGANVLTF	TGTGCCAGCAGCGAATCGACAGGGGGCGGAGGGGCCAACGTCCTGACTTTC
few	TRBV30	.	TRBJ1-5	CAWSVQQVEQPQHF	TGTGCCTGGAGTGTTCAGCAGGTGGAACAGCCCCAGCATTTT
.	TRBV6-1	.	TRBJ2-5	CASGSQMGMETQYF	TGTGCCAGCGGGTCTCAAATGGGTATGGAGACCCAGTACTTC
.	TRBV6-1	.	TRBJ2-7	CASGQAHEQYF	TGTGCCAGCGGCCAGGCCCACGAGCAGTACTTC
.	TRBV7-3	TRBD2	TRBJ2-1	CASSPGLAPNNEQFF	TGTGCCAGCAGCCCGGGACTAGCCCCCAACAATGAGCAGTTCTTC
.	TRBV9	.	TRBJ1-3	CASSVTSGNTIYF	TGTGCCAGCAGCGTGACCTCTGGAAACACCATATATTTT
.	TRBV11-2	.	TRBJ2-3	CASSLSGQRTDTQYF	TGTGCCAGCAGTCTTTCCGGACAGCGCACAGATACGCAGTATTTT
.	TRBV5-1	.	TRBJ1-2	CASSEGRGKDGYTF	TGCGCCAGCAGCGAAGGACGGGGAAAGGATGGCTACACCTTC
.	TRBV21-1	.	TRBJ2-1	CARGGEDSSSYNEQFF	TGTGCCAGAGGCGGTGAGGACTCGAGCTCCTACAATGAGCAGTTCTTC
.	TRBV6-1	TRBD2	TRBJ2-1	CASSEVERSFGLSGRVNEQFF	TGTGCCAGCAGTGAAGTTGAAAGGTCCTTCGGACTGAGCGGGAGGGTCAATGAGCAGTTCTTC
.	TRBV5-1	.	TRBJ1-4	CASSLAQGSFGEKLFF	TGCGCCAGCAGCTTGGCCCAGGGGAGCTTTGGTGAAAAACTGTTTTTT
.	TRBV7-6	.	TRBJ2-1	CASSQTQSQGEQFF	TGTGCCAGCAGCCAAACGCAGTCTCAGGGTGAGCAGTTCTTC
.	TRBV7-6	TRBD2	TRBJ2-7	CASSPQGTSGRSGEQYF	TGTGCCAGCAGCCCGCAAGGGACTAGCGGGAGGTCGGGTGAGCAGTACTTC
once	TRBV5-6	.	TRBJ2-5	CASSLLGRSQETQYF	TGTGCCAGCAGTCTCCTGGGACGTTCGCAAGAGACCCAGTACTTC
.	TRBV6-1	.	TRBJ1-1	CASSDRMNTEAFF	TGTGCCAGCAGTGACAGGATGAACACTGAAGCTTTCTTT
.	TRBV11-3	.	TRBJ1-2	CASSQSHGRTNYGYTF	TGTGCCAGCAGCCAGTCTCACGGACGGACTAACTATGGCTACACCTTC
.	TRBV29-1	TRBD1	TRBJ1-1	CSVDDRGWDTEAFF	TGCAGCGTGGATGACAGGGGGTGGGACACTGAAGCTTTCTTT
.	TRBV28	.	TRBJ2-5	CASSQETQYF	TGTGCCAGCAGTCAAGAGACCCAGTACTTC
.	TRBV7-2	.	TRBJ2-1	CASSAGGQSAEQFF	TGTGCCAGCAGCGCTGGCGGACAGTCGGCGGAGCAGTTCTTC
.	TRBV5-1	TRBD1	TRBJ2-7	CASSLQSGTGNTYEQYF	TGCGCCAGCAGCTTACAGTCCGGGACAGGGAACACCTACGAGCAGTACTTC
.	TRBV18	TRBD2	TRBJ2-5	CASSPRSPALGGKETQYF	TGTGCCAGCTCACCAAGAAGTCCAGCCTTGGGGGGGAAAGAGACCCAGTACTTC
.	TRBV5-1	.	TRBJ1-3	CASSISPTGLVYF	TGCGCCAGCAGCATTAGTCCAACAGGGCTGGTATATTTT
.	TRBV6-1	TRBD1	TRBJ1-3	CASDRGQGNTIYF	TGTGCCAGTGACAGGGGGCAGGGAAACACCATATATTTT